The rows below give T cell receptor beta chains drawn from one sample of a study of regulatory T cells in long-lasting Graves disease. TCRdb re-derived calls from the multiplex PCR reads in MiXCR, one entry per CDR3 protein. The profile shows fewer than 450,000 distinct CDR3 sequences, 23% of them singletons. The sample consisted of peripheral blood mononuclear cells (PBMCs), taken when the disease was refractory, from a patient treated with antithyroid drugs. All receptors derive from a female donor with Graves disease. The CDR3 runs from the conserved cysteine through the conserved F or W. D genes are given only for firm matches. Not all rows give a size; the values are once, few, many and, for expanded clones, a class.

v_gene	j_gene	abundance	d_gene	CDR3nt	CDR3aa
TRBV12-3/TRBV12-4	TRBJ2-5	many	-	TGTGCCAGCAGTTCATCAGGTTCTTTGGAGACCCAGTACTTC	CASSSSGSLETQYF
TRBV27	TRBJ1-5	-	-	TGTGCCAGCAGCAAGGGGGGGCGGGGGCAGCCCCAGCATTTT	CASSKGGRGQPQHF
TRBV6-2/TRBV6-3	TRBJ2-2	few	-	TGTGCCTCAACGGGGAGTTTGAAGAACACCGGGGAGCTGTTTTTT	CASTGSLKNTGELFF
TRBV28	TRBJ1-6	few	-	TGTGCCAGCAGTTTTGAGGAACCCTATAATTCACCCCTCCACTTT	CASSFEEPYNSPLHF
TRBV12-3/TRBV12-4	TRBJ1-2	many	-	TGTGCCAGCAGCCCTGACAGACTAGCTAACTATGGCTACACCTTC	CASSPDRLANYGYTF
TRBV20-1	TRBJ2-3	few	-	TGCAGTGCTGGAAGCCATGGGGGCCACGGTGGCACAGATACGCAGTATTTT	CSAGSHGGHGGTDTQYF
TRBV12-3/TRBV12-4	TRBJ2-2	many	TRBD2	TGTGCCAGCAGTTTTGGACTAGAAAGTTCCACCGGGGAGCTGTTTTTT	CASSFGLESSTGELFF
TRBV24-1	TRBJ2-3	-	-	TGTGCCACCAGTGATGGCCAGCTCACAGATACGCAGTATTTT	CATSDGQLTDTQYF
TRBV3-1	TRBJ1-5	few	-	TGTGCCAGCAGCCAAGTCTTTCAGGGCGGGCAGCCCCAGCATTTT	CASSQVFQGGQPQHF
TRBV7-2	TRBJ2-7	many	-	TGTGCCAGCAGCCCCCAGGTTGGGTGGGAGCAGTACTTC	CASSPQVGWEQYF
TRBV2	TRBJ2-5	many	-	TGTGCCAGCCACAGGGTCAGGACTATCCAAGAGACCCAGTACTTC	CASHRVRTIQETQYF
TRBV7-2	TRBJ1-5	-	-	TGTGCCAGCACCGCCCAAGGGACGCTGGGCAATCAGCCCCAGCATTTT	CASTAQGTLGNQPQHF
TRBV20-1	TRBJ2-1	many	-	TGCAGTGCTAGTGACCGGACTATTGAGCAGTTCTTC	CSASDRTIEQFF
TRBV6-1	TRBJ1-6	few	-	TGTGCCAGCAGTCTCACTGAAAATTCACCCCTCCACTTT	CASSLTENSPLHF